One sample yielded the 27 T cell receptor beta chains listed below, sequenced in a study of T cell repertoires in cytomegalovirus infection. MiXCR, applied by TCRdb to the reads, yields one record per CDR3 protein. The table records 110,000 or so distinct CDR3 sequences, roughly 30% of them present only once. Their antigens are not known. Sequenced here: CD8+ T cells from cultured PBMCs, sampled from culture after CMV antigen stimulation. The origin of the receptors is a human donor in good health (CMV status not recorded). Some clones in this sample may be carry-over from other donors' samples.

The CDR3 coding sequence is TGCGCCAGCAGCTATTCCGCCGCGGGGGGTTCCTACAATGAGCAGTTCTTC. It is translated as CASSYSAAGGSYNEQFF. The V gene is TRBV4-1, the J gene TRBJ2-1, with 8 bases matching TRBD2. The J segment lost 1 base and the V segment lost 5 bases, leaving 10 bases of the junction unmatched. Germline lookup yields CDR1 MGHRA and CDR2 YSYEKL. This CDR3 is 17 amino acids long.

The CDR3: CASSLDGLGRAYEQYF. The CDR3 DNA reads TGTGCCAGCAGCTTAGATGGCTTGGGGCGGGCTTACGAGCAGTACTTC. V gene TRBV7-9 combines with J gene TRBJ2-7; tentatively, D is TRBD1 or TRBD2 (5 bases each). The germline V gene has CDR1 SEHNR and CDR2 FQNEAQ (reference sequence). Trimming removed 1 base from V and 4 bases from J, with 17 bases in between. This CDR3 has 16 residues.

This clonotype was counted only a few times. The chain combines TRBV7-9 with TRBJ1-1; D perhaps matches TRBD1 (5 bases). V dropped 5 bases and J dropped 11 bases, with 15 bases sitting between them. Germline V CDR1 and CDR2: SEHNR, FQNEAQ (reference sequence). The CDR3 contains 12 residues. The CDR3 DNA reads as TGTGCCAGCAGCGCTCAAAAAGGGGTCGCTTTCTTT. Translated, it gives CASSAQKGVAFF.

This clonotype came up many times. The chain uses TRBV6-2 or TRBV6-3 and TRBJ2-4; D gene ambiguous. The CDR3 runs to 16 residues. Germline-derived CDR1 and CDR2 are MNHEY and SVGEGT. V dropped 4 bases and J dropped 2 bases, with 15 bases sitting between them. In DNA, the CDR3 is TGTGCCAGCAGTTCCTCGATTGCGGCAACCAAAAACATTCAGTACTTC. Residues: CASSSSIAATKNIQYF.

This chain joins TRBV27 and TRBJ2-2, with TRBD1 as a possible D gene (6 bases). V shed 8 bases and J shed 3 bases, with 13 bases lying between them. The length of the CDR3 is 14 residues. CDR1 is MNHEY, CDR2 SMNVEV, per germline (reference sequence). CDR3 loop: CASHLTGHTGELFF. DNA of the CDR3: TGTGCCAGCCACCTTACAGGGCACACCGGGGAGCTGTTTTTT.

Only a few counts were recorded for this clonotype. The CDR3 here is CASSPAVGSSAGELFF. The CDR3 DNA is TGTGCCAGCAGCCCAGCTGTTGGTAGTTCCGCCGGGGAGCTGTTTTTT. The genes are TRBV7-6 and TRBJ2-2; D call uncertain. Germline V gene lookup returns CDR1 SGHVS and CDR2 FNYEAQ. Trimming pared 5 bases from V and 6 bases from J, leaving 19 bases between. The CDR3 covers 16 residues.

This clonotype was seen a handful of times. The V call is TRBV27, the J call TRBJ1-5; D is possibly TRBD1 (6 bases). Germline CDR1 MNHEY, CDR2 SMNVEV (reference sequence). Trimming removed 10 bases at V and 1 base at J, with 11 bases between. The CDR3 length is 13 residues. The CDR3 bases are TGTGCCACCTCCGGGGGCAGCAATCAGCCCCAGCATTTT. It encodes CATSGGSNQPQHF.

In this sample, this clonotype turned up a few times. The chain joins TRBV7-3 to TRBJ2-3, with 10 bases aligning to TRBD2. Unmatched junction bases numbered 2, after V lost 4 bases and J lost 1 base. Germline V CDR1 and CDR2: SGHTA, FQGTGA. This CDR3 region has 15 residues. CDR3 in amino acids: CASSSGTSGTDTQYF. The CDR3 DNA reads TGTGCCAGCAGCTCAGGGACTAGCGGCACAGATACGCAGTATTTT.

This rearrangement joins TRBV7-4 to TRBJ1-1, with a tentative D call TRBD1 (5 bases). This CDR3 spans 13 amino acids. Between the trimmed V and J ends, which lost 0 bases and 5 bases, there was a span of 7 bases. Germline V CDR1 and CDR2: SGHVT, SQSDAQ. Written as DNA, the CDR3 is TGTGCCAGCAGCTTAGCAGGGGTGACTGAAGCTTTCTTT. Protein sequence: CASSLAGVTEAFF.

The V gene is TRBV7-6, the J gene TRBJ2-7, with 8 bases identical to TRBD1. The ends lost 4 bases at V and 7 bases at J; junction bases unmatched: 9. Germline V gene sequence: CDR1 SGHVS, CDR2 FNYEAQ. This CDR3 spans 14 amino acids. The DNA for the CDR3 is TGTGCCAGCAGCTCCGGACAGGGCTCACGGGAGCAGTACTTC. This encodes CASSSGQGSREQYF.

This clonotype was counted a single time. The CDR3 DNA is TGCAGCGTTGATGGGACAGGAGATGATACGCAGTATTTT. Its translation is CSVDGTGDDTQYF. The rearrangement uses TRBV29-1 and TRBJ2-3; 8 bases line up with TRBD1. The length of the CDR3 is 13 residues. Germline trimming cut 3 bases from V and 6 bases from J; bases unmatched to any gene: 5. Germline V gene sequence: CDR1 SQVTM, CDR2 ANQGSEA.

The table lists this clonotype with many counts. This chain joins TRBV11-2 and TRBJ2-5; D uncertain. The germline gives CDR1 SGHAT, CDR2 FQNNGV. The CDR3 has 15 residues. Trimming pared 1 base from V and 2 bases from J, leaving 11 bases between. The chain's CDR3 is CASSLVSYEQETQYF. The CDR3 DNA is TGTGCCAGCAGCTTAGTCAGCTATGAGCAAGAGACCCAGTACTTC.

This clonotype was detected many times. The CDR3 bases are TGTGCCAGCAGCTTTTCGGCCAGGGAATACGAGCAGTACTTC. Its protein product is CASSFSAREYEQYF. The V and J genes are TRBV7-9 and TRBJ2-7, with a weak D call TRBD1 (5 bases). The CDR3 loop spans 14 amino acids. The germline V gene encodes CDR1 SEHNR and CDR2 FQNEAQ (reference sequence). V shed 3 bases and J shed 4 bases, with 13 bases lying between them.

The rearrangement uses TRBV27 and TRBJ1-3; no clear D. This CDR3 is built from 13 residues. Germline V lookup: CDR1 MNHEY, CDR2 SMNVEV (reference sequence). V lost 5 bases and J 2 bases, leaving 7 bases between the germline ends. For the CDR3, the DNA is TGTGCCAGCAGTCCCGACGCTGGAAACACCATATATTTT. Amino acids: CASSPDAGNTIYF.

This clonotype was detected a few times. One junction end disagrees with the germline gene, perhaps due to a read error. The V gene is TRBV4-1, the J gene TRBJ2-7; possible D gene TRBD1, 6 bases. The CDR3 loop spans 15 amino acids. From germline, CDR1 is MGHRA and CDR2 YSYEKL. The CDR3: CASSQGQGMNYEQYF. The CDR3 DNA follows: TGCGCCAGCAGTCAAGGTCAGGGGATGAACTACGAGCAGTACTTC.

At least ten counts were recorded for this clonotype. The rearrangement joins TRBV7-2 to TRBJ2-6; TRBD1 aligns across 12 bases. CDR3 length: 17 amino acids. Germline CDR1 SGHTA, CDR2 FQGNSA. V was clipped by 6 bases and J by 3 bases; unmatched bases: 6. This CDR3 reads CASRMGQGAGGANVLTF. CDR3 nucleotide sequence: TGTGCCAGCAGGATGGGACAGGGGGCGGGTGGGGCCAACGTCCTGACTTTC.

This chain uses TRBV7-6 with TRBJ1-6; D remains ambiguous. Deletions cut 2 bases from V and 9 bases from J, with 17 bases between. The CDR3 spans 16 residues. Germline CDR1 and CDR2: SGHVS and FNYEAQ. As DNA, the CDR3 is TGTGCCAGCAGCTTATCCGGCGGAGGGATTCGTTCACCCCTCCACTTT. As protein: CASSLSGGGIRSPLHF.

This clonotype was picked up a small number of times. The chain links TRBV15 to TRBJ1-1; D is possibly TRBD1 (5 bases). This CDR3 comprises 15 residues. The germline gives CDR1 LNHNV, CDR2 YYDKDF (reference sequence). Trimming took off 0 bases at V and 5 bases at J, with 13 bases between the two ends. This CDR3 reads CATSRDGAALTEAFF. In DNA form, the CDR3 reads TGTGCCACCAGCAGAGATGGGGCCGCTTTAACTGAAGCTTTCTTT.

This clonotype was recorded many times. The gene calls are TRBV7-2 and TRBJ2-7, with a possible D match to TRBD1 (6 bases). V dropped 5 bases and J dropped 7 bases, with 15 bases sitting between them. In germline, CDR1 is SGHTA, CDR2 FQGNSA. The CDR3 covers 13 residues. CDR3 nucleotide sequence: TGTGCCAGCAGCATAGACGTAGGGGGTGAGCAGTACTTC. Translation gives CASSIDVGGEQYF. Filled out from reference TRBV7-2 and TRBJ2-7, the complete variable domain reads GAGVSQSPSNKVTEKGKDVELRCDPISGHTALYWYRQSLGQGLEFLIYFQGNSAPDKSGLPSDRFSAERTGGSVSTLTIQRTQQEDSAVYLCASSIDVGGEQYFGPGTRLTVT.

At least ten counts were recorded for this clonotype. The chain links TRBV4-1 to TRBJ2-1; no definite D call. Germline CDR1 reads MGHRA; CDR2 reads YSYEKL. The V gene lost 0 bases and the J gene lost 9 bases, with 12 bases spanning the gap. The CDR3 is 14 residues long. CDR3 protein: CASSQEFSISEQFF. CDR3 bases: TGCGCCAGCAGCCAAGAATTTAGTATAAGTGAGCAGTTCTTC.

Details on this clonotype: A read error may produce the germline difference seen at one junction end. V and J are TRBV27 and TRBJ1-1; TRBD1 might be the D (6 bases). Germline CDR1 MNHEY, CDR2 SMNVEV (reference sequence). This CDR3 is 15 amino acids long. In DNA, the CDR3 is TGTGCCAGCAGTCCTATACAGGGACTGAACACGGAAGCTTTCTTT. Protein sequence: CASSPIQGLNTEAFF.

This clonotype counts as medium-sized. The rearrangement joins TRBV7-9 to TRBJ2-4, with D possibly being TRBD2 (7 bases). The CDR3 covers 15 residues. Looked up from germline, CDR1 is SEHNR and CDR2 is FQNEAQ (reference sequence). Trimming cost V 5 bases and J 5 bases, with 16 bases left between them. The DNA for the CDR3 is TGTGCCAGCAGCCAAGCCGGGGGGCGGGAAAACATTCAGTACTTC. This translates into CASSQAGGRENIQYF. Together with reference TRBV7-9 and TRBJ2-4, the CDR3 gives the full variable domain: DTGVSQNPRHKITKRGQNVTFRCDPISEHNRLYWYRQTLGQGPEFLTYFQNEAQLEKSRLLSDRFSAERPKGSFSTLEIQRTEQGDSAMYLCASSQAGGRENIQYFGAGTRLSVL.

The CDR3: CASSPETKRRSPNTGELFF. In nucleotides, the CDR3 is TGTGCCAGCAGTCCCGAAACAAAAAGGAGGAGCCCGAACACCGGGGAGCTGTTTTTT. The chain carries TRBV12-3 or TRBV12-4 and TRBJ2-2; D might be TRBD2 (5 bases). There are 19 residues in the CDR3. V was clipped by 5 bases and J by 0 bases, with 22 bases between them.

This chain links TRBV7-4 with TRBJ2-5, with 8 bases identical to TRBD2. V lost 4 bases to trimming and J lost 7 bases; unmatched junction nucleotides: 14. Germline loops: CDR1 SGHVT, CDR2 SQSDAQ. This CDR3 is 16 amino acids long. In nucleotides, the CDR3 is TGTGCCAGCAGCTCCGAGGAGGGGCGGCGGGGGGTGACCCAGTACTTC. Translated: CASSSEEGRRGVTQYF.

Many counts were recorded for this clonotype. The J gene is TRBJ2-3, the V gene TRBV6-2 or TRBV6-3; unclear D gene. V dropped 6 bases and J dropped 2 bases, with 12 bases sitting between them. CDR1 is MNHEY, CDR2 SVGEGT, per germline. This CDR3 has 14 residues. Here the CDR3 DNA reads TGTGCCAGCAGCCCCCTCACCACCACAGATACGCAGTATTTT. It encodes CASSPLTTTDTQYF.

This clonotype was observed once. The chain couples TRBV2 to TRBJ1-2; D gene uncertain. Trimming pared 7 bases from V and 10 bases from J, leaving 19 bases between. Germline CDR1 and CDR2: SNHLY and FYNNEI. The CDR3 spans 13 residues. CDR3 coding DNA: TGTGCCAGCATCCCCAGCCGGATGGGGTACTACACCTTC. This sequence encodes CASIPSRMGYYTF.

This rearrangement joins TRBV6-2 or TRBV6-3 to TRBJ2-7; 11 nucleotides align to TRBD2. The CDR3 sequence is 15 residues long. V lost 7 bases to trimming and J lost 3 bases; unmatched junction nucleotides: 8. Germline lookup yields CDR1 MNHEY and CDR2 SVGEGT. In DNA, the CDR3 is TGTGCCAGCATCCAACGTCTAGCGGGGGGCTACGAGCAGTACTTC. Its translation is CASIQRLAGGYEQYF.